This T cell receptor beta chain stems from a study of blood T cell repertoires in COVID-19. CDR1 is KGHSH, CDR2 LQKENI, per germline. The CDR3 consists of 15 residues. The junction had 8 bases not matched to a gene; V was cut back by 3 bases and J by 7 bases. As handled by the study authors: Reference gene primers were amplified, and this amplification served to estimate nucleated cell counts. Assay: immunoSEQ multiplex PCR; the TCRdb copy retains only in-frame clones and omits some. D and trimming come from the DNA, and the V and J calls and clone size come from that table. Here the sample spans 87,000 or so clones, 70% to 90% being singletons.

This TCR was sampled from a woman older than 75 in a cohort sampled during active or convalescent COVID-19. This chain joins TRBV18 and TRBJ1-1; 10 bases are shared with TRBD1. The sequencing input was peripheral blood. CDR3 in amino acids: CASSPPMGQGNEAFF. The CDR3 DNA reads as TGTGCCAGCTCACCGCCTATGGGACAGGGGAATGAAGCTTTCTTT.